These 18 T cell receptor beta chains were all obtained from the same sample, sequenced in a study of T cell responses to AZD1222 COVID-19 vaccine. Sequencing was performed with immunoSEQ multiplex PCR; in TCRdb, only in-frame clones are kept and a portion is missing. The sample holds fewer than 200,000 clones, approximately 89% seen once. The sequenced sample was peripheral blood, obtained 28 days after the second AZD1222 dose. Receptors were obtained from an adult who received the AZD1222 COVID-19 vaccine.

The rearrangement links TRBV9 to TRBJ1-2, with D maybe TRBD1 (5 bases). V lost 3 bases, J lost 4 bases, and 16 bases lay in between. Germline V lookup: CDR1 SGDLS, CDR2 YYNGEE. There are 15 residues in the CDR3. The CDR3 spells CASSAQGGGIYGYTF. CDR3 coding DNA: TGTGCCAGCAGCGCCCAGGGCGGGGGGATCTATGGCTACACCTTC. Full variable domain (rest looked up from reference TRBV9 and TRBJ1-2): DSGVTQTPKHLITATGQRVTLRCSPRSGDLSVYWYQQSLDQGLQFLIQYYNGEERAKGNILERFSAQQFPDLHSELNLSSLELGDSALYFCASSAQGGGIYGYTFGSGTRLTVV.

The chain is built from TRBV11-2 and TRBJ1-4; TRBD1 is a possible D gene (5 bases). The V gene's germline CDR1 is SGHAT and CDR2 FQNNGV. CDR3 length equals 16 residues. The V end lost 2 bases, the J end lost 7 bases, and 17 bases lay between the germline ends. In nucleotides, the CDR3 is TGTGCCAGCAGCTTAAACGGGGGGAGGAGTGGTGAAAAACTGTTTTTT. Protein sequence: CASSLNGGRSGEKLFF.

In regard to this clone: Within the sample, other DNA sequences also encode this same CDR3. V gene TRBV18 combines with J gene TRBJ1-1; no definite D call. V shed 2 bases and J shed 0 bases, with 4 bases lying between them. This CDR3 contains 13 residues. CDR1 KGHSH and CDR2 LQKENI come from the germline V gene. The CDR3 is CASSPSVNTEAFF. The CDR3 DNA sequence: TGTGCCAGCTCACCATCGGTGAACACTGAAGCTTTCTTT.

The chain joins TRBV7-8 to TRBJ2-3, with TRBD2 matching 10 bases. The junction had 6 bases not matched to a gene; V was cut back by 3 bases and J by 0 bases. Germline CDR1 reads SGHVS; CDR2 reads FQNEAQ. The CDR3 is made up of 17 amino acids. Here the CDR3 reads CASSFSQLAGSTDTQYF. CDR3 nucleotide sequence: TGTGCCAGCAGCTTTAGCCAACTAGCGGGAAGCACAGATACGCAGTATTTT.

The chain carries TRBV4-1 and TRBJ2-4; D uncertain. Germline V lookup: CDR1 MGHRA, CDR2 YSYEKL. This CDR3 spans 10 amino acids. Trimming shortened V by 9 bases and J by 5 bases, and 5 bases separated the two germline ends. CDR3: CASGENIQYF. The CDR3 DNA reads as TGCGCCAGTGGGGAAAACATTCAGTACTTC.

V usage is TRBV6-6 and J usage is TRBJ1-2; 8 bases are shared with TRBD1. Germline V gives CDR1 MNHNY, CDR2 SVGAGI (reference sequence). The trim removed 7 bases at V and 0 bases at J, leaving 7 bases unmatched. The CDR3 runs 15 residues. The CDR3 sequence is CASIPPGQANYGYTF. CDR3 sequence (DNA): TGTGCCAGCATTCCCCCGGGACAGGCTAACTATGGCTACACCTTC.

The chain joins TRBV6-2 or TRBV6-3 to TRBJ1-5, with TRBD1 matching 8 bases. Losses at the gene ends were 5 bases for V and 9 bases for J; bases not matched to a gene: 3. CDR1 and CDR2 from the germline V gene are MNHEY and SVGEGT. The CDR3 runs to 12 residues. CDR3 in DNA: TGTGCCAGCAGTCGGACAGGGAGGCCCCAGCATTTT. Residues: CASSRTGRPQHF.

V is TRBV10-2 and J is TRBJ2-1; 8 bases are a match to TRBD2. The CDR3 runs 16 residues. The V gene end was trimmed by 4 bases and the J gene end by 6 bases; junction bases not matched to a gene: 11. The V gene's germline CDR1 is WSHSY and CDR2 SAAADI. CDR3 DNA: TGCGCCAGCAGTGTCTCGCCGGGGGGGTACCTCAATGAGCAGTTCTTC. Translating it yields CASSVSPGGYLNEQFF.

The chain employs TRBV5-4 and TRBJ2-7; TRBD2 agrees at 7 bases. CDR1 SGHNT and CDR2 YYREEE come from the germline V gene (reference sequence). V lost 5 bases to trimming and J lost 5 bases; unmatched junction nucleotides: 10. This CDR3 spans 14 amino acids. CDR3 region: CASRSAGTNNEQYF. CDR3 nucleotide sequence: TGTGCCAGCAGATCTGCCGGGACTAACAACGAGCAGTACTTC.

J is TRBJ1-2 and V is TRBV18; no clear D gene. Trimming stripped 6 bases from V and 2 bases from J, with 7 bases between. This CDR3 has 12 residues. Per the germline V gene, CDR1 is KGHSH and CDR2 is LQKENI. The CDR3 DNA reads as TGTGCCAGCTCTCCGGGAAACTATGGCTACACCTTC. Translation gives CASSPGNYGYTF.

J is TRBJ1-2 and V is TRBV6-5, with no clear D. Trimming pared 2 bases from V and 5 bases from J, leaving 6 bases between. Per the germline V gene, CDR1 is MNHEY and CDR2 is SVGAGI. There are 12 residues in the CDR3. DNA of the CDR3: TGTGCCAGCAGTTACGGACCGTATGGCTACACCTTC. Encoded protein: CASSYGPYGYTF.

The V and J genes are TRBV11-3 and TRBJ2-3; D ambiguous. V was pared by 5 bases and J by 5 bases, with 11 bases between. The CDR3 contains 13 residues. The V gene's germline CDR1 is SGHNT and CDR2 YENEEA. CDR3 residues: CASSPGRLDTQYF. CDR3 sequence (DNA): TGTGCCAGCAGCCCCGGGCGTTTAGATACGCAGTATTTT.

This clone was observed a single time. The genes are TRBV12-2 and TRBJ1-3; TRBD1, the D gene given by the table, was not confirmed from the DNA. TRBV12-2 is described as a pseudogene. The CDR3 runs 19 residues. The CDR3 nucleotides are TGTGCAAGTCGCTTAGCCCGGGGGACAGGAGGATTCTCTGGAAACACCATATATTTT. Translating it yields CASRLARGTGGFSGNTIYF.

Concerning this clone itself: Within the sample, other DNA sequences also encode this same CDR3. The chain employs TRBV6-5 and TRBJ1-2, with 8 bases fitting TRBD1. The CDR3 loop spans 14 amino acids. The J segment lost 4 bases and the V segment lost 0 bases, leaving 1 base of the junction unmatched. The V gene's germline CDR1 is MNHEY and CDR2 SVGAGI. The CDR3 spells CASSYSTGGYGYTF. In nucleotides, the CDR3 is TGTGCCAGCAGTTACTCCACAGGGGGCTATGGCTACACCTTC.

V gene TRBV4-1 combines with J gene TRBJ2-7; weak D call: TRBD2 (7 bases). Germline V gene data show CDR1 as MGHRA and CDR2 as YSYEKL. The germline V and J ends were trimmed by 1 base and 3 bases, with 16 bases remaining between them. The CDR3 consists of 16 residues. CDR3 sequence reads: CASSQAVGGLVYEQYF. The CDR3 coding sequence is TGCGCCAGCAGCCAAGCTGTGGGGGGGCTGGTCTACGAGCAGTACTTC.

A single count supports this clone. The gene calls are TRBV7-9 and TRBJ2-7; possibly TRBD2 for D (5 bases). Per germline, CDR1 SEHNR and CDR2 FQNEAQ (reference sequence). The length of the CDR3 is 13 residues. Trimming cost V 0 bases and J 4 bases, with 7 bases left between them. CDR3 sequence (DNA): TGTGCCAGCAGCTTAGCTAGGGAGTACGAGCAGTACTTC. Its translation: CASSLAREYEQYF.

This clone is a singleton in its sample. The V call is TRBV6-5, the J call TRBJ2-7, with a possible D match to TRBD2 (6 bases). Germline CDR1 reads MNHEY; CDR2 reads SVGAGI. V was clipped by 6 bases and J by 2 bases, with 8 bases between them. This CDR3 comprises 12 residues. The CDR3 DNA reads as TGTGCCAGCAGGGGAGGTCCCTACGAGCAGTACTTC. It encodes CASRGGPYEQYF.

CDR3 DNA: TGCGCCAGCAGCCCCGCCGGGACAGGGGTGGAAAAACTGTTTTTT. Residues: CASSPAGTGVEKLFF. This rearrangement joins TRBV4-1 to TRBJ1-4, with 10 bases lining up with TRBD1. V shed 4 bases and J 8 bases; nucleotides not matched to a gene: 7. The length of the CDR3 is 15 residues. Germline loops: CDR1 MGHRA, CDR2 YSYEKL.